Following are 28 T cell receptor beta chains from one sample sequenced in a study of shared clonotypes between healthy human individuals. Here immunoSEQ multiplex PCR was the method, and the copy in TCRdb shows in-frame clones only, minus some. The table records more than 550,000 clones, 55% to 75% of them present only once. The sequencing input was memory CD4+ T cells sorted from blood. Documented subset: CD45RA-negative fraction. The receptors derive from a woman in her 30s in good health.

For this clone: This sample also contains other DNA sequences that code for the same CDR3. V gene TRBV27 combines with J gene TRBJ2-1; perhaps TRBD1 as D (6 bases). With 2 bases removed from V and 3 bases from J, the gap between germline ends came to 11 bases. The CDR3 covers 15 residues. Germline loops: CDR1 MNHEY, CDR2 SMNVEV (reference sequence). CDR3 sequence: CASSLRGTIYNEQFF. The CDR3 DNA reads as TGTGCCAGCAGTTTAAGGGGGACAATCTACAATGAGCAGTTCTTC.

This chain joins TRBV28 and TRBJ1-5; tentative D call: TRBD1 (5 bases). V lost 1 base to trimming and J lost 5 bases, with 15 bases between them. Germline V CDR1 and CDR2: MDHEN, SYDVKM. There are 16 residues in the CDR3. CDR3 DNA sequence: TGTGCCAGCAGTTTATTCCGGGGCCGACCGGATCAGCCCCAGCATTTT. Protein sequence: CASSLFRGRPDQPQHF. Filled out from reference TRBV28 and TRBJ1-5, the complete variable domain reads DVKVTQSSRYLVKRTGEKVFLECVQDMDHENMFWYRQDPGLGLRLIYFSYDVKMKEKGDIPEGYSVSREKKERFSLILESASTNQTSMYLCASSLFRGRPDQPQHFGDGTRLSIL.

This clone was counted a single time. This sequence joins TRBV20-1 and TRBJ2-7; D is unclear. The CDR3 spans 11 residues. Between the trimmed V and J ends, which lost 2 bases and 7 bases, there was a span of 9 bases. Germline CDR1 is DFQATT and CDR2 is SNEGSKA (reference sequence). The CDR3 region has the DNA TGCAGTGCTAGACAGGTTTGGGAGCAGTACTTC. Translating gives CSARQVWEQYF.

For this clone: A read error may be the cause here, since a much bigger clone is one base away. The sample contains more than one DNA sequence encoding this CDR3. The chain combines TRBV4-1 with TRBJ2-3; a possible D gene is TRBD2 (6 bases). Germline V gives CDR1 MGHRA, CDR2 YSYEKL. The CDR3 spans 13 residues. Trimming left V 1 base short and J 6 bases short, with 8 bases between. The CDR3 is CASSQAGADTQYF. For the CDR3, the DNA is TGCGCCAGCAGCCAAGCGGGAGCGGATACGCAGTATTTT.

This chain uses TRBV5-1 with TRBJ2-3; 7 positions agree with TRBD1. The germline CDR1 and CDR2 sequences are SGHRS and YFSETQ. The CDR3 spans 15 residues. V was clipped by 0 bases and J by 2 bases; unmatched bases: 3. CDR3: CASSLAGQDTDTQYF. The CDR3 DNA sequence: TGCGCCAGCAGCTTGGCAGGACAGGACACAGATACGCAGTATTTT.

Points on this clone: A junction end diverges from the germline sequence, so it may reflect a read error. The chain uses TRBV7-2 and TRBJ2-1, with a possible D match to TRBD1 (6 bases). CDR1 and CDR2 from the germline V gene are SGHTA and FQGNSA. This CDR3 is 12 amino acids long. The CDR3 region is CASSPGFRGPLF. The CDR3 DNA sequence: TGTGCCAGCAGCCCAGGTTTCAGGGGCCCACTCTTC.

This clone has only a few counts. This rearrangement joins TRBV28 to TRBJ2-7, with D perhaps matching TRBD1 or TRBD2 (7 bases each). The CDR3 has 14 residues. Germline CDR1 is MDHEN and CDR2 is SYDVKM. Trimming left V 10 bases short and J 2 bases short, with 18 bases between. CDR3: CATRGGPTAYEQYF. In DNA, the CDR3 is TGTGCCACCAGGGGGGGACCGACAGCCTACGAGCAGTACTTC.

This clone was detected once. The chain couples TRBV4-2 to TRBJ2-3; the D call may be TRBD1 or TRBD2 (5 bases each). This CDR3 contains 20 residues. Germline V gene lookup returns CDR1 LGHNA and CDR2 YNFKEQ. V was trimmed by 0 bases and J by 1 base, leaving 23 bases between them. DNA for the CDR3: TGTGCCAGCAGCCAAGATGTGCCAGCGGCCGTCGTGGGGGGCACAGATACGCAGTATTTT. Its translation: CASSQDVPAAVVGGTDTQYF.

Written as DNA, the CDR3 is TGTGCCAGCTCAGCGACAGGGTTTGAAAAACTGTTTTTT. Translating gives CASSATGFEKLFF. V and J are TRBV18 and TRBJ1-4, with 7 bases lining up with TRBD1. This CDR3 comprises 13 residues. J was trimmed by 7 bases and V by 5 bases; bases with no gene match: 4. Germline CDR1 KGHSH, CDR2 LQKENI.

This clone was observed a few times. This chain connects TRBV25-1 to TRBJ2-1, with 7 bases that match TRBD1. The CDR3 extends over 14 amino acids. The germline CDR1 and CDR2 sequences are MGHDK and SYGVNS. V lost 0 bases and J lost 9; bases outside the gene matches: 5. CDR3 in amino acids: CASSEYKGAGEQFF. As DNA, the CDR3 is TGTGCCAGCAGTGAATACAAGGGGGCTGGTGAGCAGTTCTTC.

V and J are TRBV7-3 and TRBJ2-1; 14 bases map to TRBD2. The CDR3 covers 17 residues. Germline V gene data show CDR1 as SGHTA and CDR2 as FQGTGA. The V and J ends lost 4 bases and 9 bases, in that order; junction bases with no gene match: 11. The CDR3 bases are TGTGCCAGCAGCTCCCGAGGACTAGCGGGAGGTGCCAGTGAGCAGTTCTTC. Translating it yields CASSSRGLAGGASEQFF.

The gene calls are TRBV11-2 and TRBJ2-5; D is unresolved. Trimming took 3 bases from V and 0 from J, leaving 11 bases between them. CDR1 is SGHAT and CDR2 is FQNNGV in the germline V gene. This CDR3 comprises 15 residues. CDR3 nucleotide sequence: TGTGCCAGCAGCTTGGATCAGCCATACCAAGAGACCCAGTACTTC. Its protein is CASSLDQPYQETQYF.

This clone was seen only a few times. The V and J genes are TRBV5-4 and TRBJ2-5; D not certain. V dropped 5 bases and J dropped 4 bases, with 9 bases sitting between them. Germline V lookup: CDR1 SGHNT, CDR2 YYREEE (reference sequence). The CDR3 spans 12 residues. CDR3 loop: CASSPLGETQYF. The DNA of the CDR3 is TGTGCCAGCAGTCCTCTGGGAGAGACCCAGTACTTC.

The V and J genes are TRBV11-2 and TRBJ2-2; possibly TRBD1 for D (6 bases). With 5 bases removed from V and 5 bases from J, the gap between germline ends came to 12 bases. The CDR3 consists of 14 residues. Germline V lookup: CDR1 SGHAT, CDR2 FQNNGV. CDR3 nucleotides: TGTGCCAGCAGCGAGCAACAGGGTACCGGGGAGCTGTTTTTT. It encodes CASSEQQGTGELFF.

This clone was found many times. V gene TRBV28 combines with J gene TRBJ1-1; D is ambiguous. The ends were cut back, 2 bases at V and 1 base at J, with 11 bases in the middle. The CDR3 runs 15 residues. Germline V CDR1 and CDR2: MDHEN, SYDVKM. The CDR3 nucleotides read TGTGCCAGCAGTTTACCGGTATCAGGGAACACTGAAGCTTTCTTT. Residues: CASSLPVSGNTEAFF. The whole variable domain, remainder taken from reference TRBV28 and TRBJ1-1, is DVKVTQSSRYLVKRTGEKVFLECVQDMDHENMFWYRQDPGLGLRLIYFSYDVKMKEKGDIPEGYSVSREKKERFSLILESASTNQTSMYLCASSLPVSGNTEAFFGQGTRLTVV.

This chain joins TRBV6-1 and TRBJ1-4; perhaps TRBD1 as D (5 bases). The CDR3 is 13 amino acids. Germline values: CDR1 MNHNS, CDR2 SASEGT. Trimming shortened V by 6 bases and J by 11 bases, and 16 bases separated the two germline ends. The CDR3, as DNA: TGTGCCAGCAGGGGGGACGGCCTGGGGAAACTGTTTTTT. This gives the protein CASRGDGLGKLFF.

The rearrangement joins TRBV4-1 to TRBJ2-1; TRBD2 agrees at 12 bases. The CDR3 is made up of 17 amino acids. Germline trimming cut 4 bases from V and 9 bases from J; bases unmatched to any gene: 13. Looked up from germline, CDR1 is MGHRA and CDR2 is YSYEKL. The CDR3 here is CASSPRLAGAVRGEQFF. The CDR3 DNA reads TGCGCCAGCAGCCCCCGACTAGCGGGAGCCGTTAGGGGTGAGCAGTTCTTC.

The V call is TRBV28, the J call TRBJ2-1, with 10 bases fitting TRBD1. The CDR3 spans 15 residues. Germline lookup yields CDR1 MDHEN and CDR2 SYDVKM. V was pared by 6 bases and J by 5 bases, with 7 bases of the junction left unmatched. The CDR3, as DNA: TGTGCCAGCAGGAACCGGGACAGGGGAAACAATGAGCAGTTCTTC. Translated, it gives CASRNRDRGNNEQFF.

CDR3 bases: TGTGCCAGCCACCAGGGGGGAACTAATGAAAAACTGTTTTTT. Its protein is CASHQGGTNEKLFF. The chain has TRBV19 and TRBJ1-4; 7 nucleotides align to TRBD1. The CDR3 is made up of 14 amino acids. Germline values: CDR1 LNHDA, CDR2 SQIVND (reference sequence). Losses at the gene ends were 9 bases for V and 1 base for J; bases not matched to a gene: 5.

On this clone: Other DNA sequences in the same sample also yield this CDR3. This chain links TRBV28 with TRBJ2-2; TRBD2 matches at 11 bases. V gave up 1 base and J gave up 5 bases; unmatched junction bases: 3. This CDR3 has 16 residues. Germline-derived CDR1 and CDR2 are MDHEN and SYDVKM. The CDR3 DNA follows: TGTGCCAGCAGTTTATCCCTAGCGGGAGGTACCGGGGAGCTGTTTTTT. Translation gives CASSLSLAGGTGELFF.

The V gene is TRBV25-1, the J gene TRBJ2-1; 11 bases map to TRBD2. Germline loops: CDR1 MGHDK, CDR2 SYGVNS. The length of the CDR3 is 15 residues. Unmatched junction bases numbered 6, after V lost 4 bases and J lost 7 bases. The CDR3 DNA reads as TGTGCCAGCAGTGTACTAGCGGGAGTAAGGAATGAGCAGTTCTTC. It translates to CASSVLAGVRNEQFF.

This chain joins TRBV28 and TRBJ1-1, with a tentative D call TRBD1 (6 bases). The germline CDR1 and CDR2 sequences are MDHEN and SYDVKM. CDR3 length: 17 amino acids. V was cut by 4 bases and J by 3 bases, with 21 bases left in between. The CDR3 DNA is TGTGCCAGCAGTTCCACAACCTGGGGGCGTCAGGACACTGAAGCTTTCTTT. Translation gives CASSSTTWGRQDTEAFF.

The chain employs TRBV27 and TRBJ2-1; D could derive from TRBD1 or TRBD2 (5 bases each). The germline V and J ends were trimmed by 7 bases and 5 bases, with 15 bases remaining between them. CDR1 and CDR2 (germline): MNHEY, SMNVEV (reference sequence). The CDR3 has 14 residues. The CDR3 region has the DNA TGTGCCAGCACACTTTCTGGGACCAACAATGAGCAGTTCTTC. Residues: CASTLSGTNNEQFF.

This clone has only a few counts. V usage is TRBV6-1 and J usage is TRBJ2-3; 10 positions match TRBD2. The V gene end was trimmed by 7 bases and the J gene end by 8 bases; junction bases not matched to a gene: 6. The CDR3 consists of 13 residues. Germline V lookup: CDR1 MNHNS, CDR2 SASEGT. The CDR3 protein is CASKLAGQGTQYF. CDR3 in DNA: TGTGCCAGCAAACTAGCGGGGCAGGGTACGCAGTATTTT.

A few counts support this clone. This sequence joins TRBV28 and TRBJ2-1; D not certain. This CDR3 contains 15 residues. V dropped 5 bases and J dropped 7 bases, with 18 bases sitting between them. Germline assignment: CDR1 MDHEN and CDR2 SYDVKM. CDR3 residues: CASSGASDFLNEQFF. CDR3 nucleotide sequence: TGTGCCAGCAGTGGTGCGTCAGACTTCTTGAATGAGCAGTTCTTC.

The genes are TRBV6-5 and TRBJ2-3; D may match TRBD1 or TRBD2 (5 bases each). V was pared by 6 bases and J by 1 base, with 11 bases between. This CDR3 has 14 amino acids. Germline V CDR1 and CDR2: MNHEY, SVGAGI. Here the CDR3 reads CASSLVGGTDTQYF. For the CDR3, the DNA is TGTGCCAGCAGCCTAGTGGGGGGCACAGATACGCAGTATTTT.

The chain joins TRBV5-1 to TRBJ2-7, with D tentatively TRBD1 or TRBD2 (5 bases each). The V end was cut by 3 bases, the J end by 1 base, with 11 bases between. The CDR3 spans 14 residues. Per germline, CDR1 SGHRS and CDR2 YFSETQ. The CDR3 DNA is TGCGCCAGCAGCTCGACAGCGGCATCCTACGAGCAGTACTTC. Amino acid sequence: CASSSTAASYEQYF.

The chain recombines TRBV11-3 with TRBJ2-2, with D possibly matching TRBD1 (6 bases). CDR3 size: 17 residues. Germline V gives CDR1 SGHNT, CDR2 YENEEA. V lost 0 bases, J lost 0 bases, and 11 bases lay in between. The CDR3, as DNA: TGTGCCAGCAGCTTAGAATCCGGGACAACGAACACCGGGGAGCTGTTTTTT. This translates into CASSLESGTTNTGELFF.